This is a list of T cell receptor beta chains from one sample in a study of T cell responses to AZD1222 COVID-19 vaccine. TCRdb's copy holds only in-frame clones and misses some; the assay was immunoSEQ multiplex PCR. This table has 130,000 to 150,000 clones, roughly nine tenths appearing once. This material consisted of peripheral blood, taken on day 0 of AZD1222 vaccination. These TCRs come from an adult in good health. Both conserved end residues are part of each CDR3. Each record gives: D gene, clone size, J gene, V gene, CDR3 DNA, CDR3 protein. The D gene is left open where the match is weak. Some rows have no size entry. The others give once, few or many, or a class for an expanded clone.

d_gene: .; abundance: .; j_gene: TRBJ1-3; v_gene: TRBV19; CDR3nt: TGTGCCAGTAGTATAGCGGGGTTCTCTGGAAACACCATATATTTT; CDR3aa: CASSIAGFSGNTIYF
d_gene: .; abundance: .; j_gene: TRBJ1-2; v_gene: TRBV27; CDR3nt: TGTGCCAGCAGTTCGTCCGGAGGCTGGGGCTACACCTTC; CDR3aa: CASSSSGGWGYTF
d_gene: .; abundance: .; j_gene: TRBJ2-7; v_gene: TRBV7-6; CDR3nt: TGTGCCAGCAGCTTATCGGGTCAGCAGTACTTC; CDR3aa: CASSLSGQQYF
d_gene: TRBD1; abundance: .; j_gene: TRBJ1-2; v_gene: TRBV7-9; CDR3nt: TGTGCCAGCACCGCAGGGGGGGGGAGCTATGGCTACACCTTC; CDR3aa: CASTAGGGSYGYTF
d_gene: TRBD1; abundance: .; j_gene: TRBJ1-2; v_gene: TRBV2; CDR3nt: TGTGCCAGCAGGGACACAGGGGAGTGGATCTATGGCTACACCTTC; CDR3aa: CASRDTGEWIYGYTF
d_gene: .; abundance: .; j_gene: TRBJ2-4; v_gene: TRBV15; CDR3nt: TGTGCCACCAGCAGAGCGCCCAAAAACATTCAGTACTTC; CDR3aa: CATSRAPKNIQYF
d_gene: .; abundance: .; j_gene: TRBJ1-1; v_gene: TRBV7-9; CDR3nt: TGTGCCAGCAGCGAAGAGGGACCGCTTTTCGAAGCTTTCTTT; CDR3aa: CASSEEGPLFEAFF
d_gene: .; abundance: .; j_gene: TRBJ1-6; v_gene: TRBV7-6; CDR3nt: TGTGCCAGCAGCTTAGACAGGGTTGATAATAGTTCACCCCTCCACTTT; CDR3aa: CASSLDRVDNSSPLHF
d_gene: TRBD1; abundance: few; j_gene: TRBJ2-7; v_gene: TRBV10-2; CDR3nt: TGCGCCAGCAGTGAGGGAAATGACAGGGAGAATTTC; CDR3aa: CASSEGNDRENF
d_gene: TRBD2; abundance: .; j_gene: TRBJ2-5; v_gene: TRBV5-8; CDR3nt: TGTGCCAGCAGCTCGCTACTAGCGTACCAAGAGACCCAGTACTTC; CDR3aa: CASSSLLAYQETQYF
d_gene: TRBD1; abundance: .; j_gene: TRBJ2-7; v_gene: TRBV6-5; CDR3nt: TGTGCCAGCAGTTACTCGGGGACAGGGGGCTTTGAGCAGTACTTC; CDR3aa: CASSYSGTGGFEQYF
d_gene: TRBD1; abundance: .; j_gene: TRBJ2-7; v_gene: TRBV6-2/TRBV6-3; CDR3nt: TGTGCCAGCAGTTCTCCGGGACAGGGAGGATACGAGCAGTACTTC; CDR3aa: CASSSPGQGGYEQYF
d_gene: TRBD2; abundance: .; j_gene: TRBJ2-2; v_gene: TRBV11-3; CDR3nt: TGTGCCAGCAGCCCGGGGGGTTGGAACCCCGACACCGGGGAGCTGTTTTTT; CDR3aa: CASSPGGWNPDTGELFF
d_gene: .; abundance: .; j_gene: TRBJ1-1; v_gene: TRBV7-3; CDR3nt: TGTGCCAGCAGCAAACAGGGCGAGGGCACTGAAGCTTTCTTT; CDR3aa: CASSKQGEGTEAFF
d_gene: .; abundance: .; j_gene: TRBJ2-3; v_gene: TRBV7-9; CDR3nt: TGTGCCAGCAGCTTACACCGGCAGGGTGTGACAGATACGCAGTATTTT; CDR3aa: CASSLHRQGVTDTQYF
d_gene: TRBD1; abundance: .; j_gene: TRBJ1-1; v_gene: TRBV5-5; CDR3nt: TGTGCCAGCAGCTTCGATTGGAATGGAGTACAGGGGGCGGTGGCAGCTTTCTTT; CDR3aa: CASSFDWNGVQGAVAAFF
d_gene: TRBD2; abundance: .; j_gene: TRBJ2-1; v_gene: TRBV27; CDR3nt: TGTGCCAGCAGGAGAGCGGGGGGGTCACGTAATGAGCAGTTCTTC; CDR3aa: CASRRAGGSRNEQFF
d_gene: .; abundance: .; j_gene: TRBJ2-3; v_gene: TRBV9; CDR3nt: TGTGCCAGCAGCGGAACACCCGGGGAGTATACGCAGTATTTT; CDR3aa: CASSGTPGEYTQYF
d_gene: TRBD2; abundance: once; j_gene: TRBJ2-3; v_gene: TRBV5-1; CDR3nt: TGCGCCAGCAGCTCCGGGACTAGCGGTTCAGATACGCAGTATTTT; CDR3aa: CASSSGTSGSDTQYF
d_gene: TRBD1; abundance: .; j_gene: TRBJ1-6; v_gene: TRBV5-6; CDR3nt: TGTGCCAGCAGCCCCGGGACAGGGTATAATAATTCACCCCTCCACTTT; CDR3aa: CASSPGTGYNNSPLHF
d_gene: .; abundance: .; j_gene: TRBJ1-1; v_gene: TRBV29-1; CDR3nt: TGCAGCGTGCAAACGGCGCAAGCAGCTTTCTTT; CDR3aa: CSVQTAQAAFF
d_gene: .; abundance: .; j_gene: TRBJ2-5; v_gene: TRBV7-9; CDR3nt: TGTGCCAGCAGCCCCCGTGCGGCACGAGAGACCCAGTACTTC; CDR3aa: CASSPRAARETQYF
d_gene: .; abundance: .; j_gene: TRBJ1-2; v_gene: TRBV5-4; CDR3nt: TGTGCCAGCAGCTCACGGAATAACTATGGCTACACCTTC; CDR3aa: CASSSRNNYGYTF
d_gene: .; abundance: few; j_gene: TRBJ1-4; v_gene: TRBV18; CDR3nt: TGTGCCAGCTCAGTCCGAGGCACAGCGGAAAAACTGTTTTTT; CDR3aa: CASSVRGTAEKLFF
d_gene: .; abundance: .; j_gene: TRBJ2-3; v_gene: TRBV18; CDR3nt: TGTGCCAGCTCAACCTCCTTAGCGGATACGCAGTATTTT; CDR3aa: CASSTSLADTQYF
d_gene: .; abundance: .; j_gene: TRBJ2-3; v_gene: TRBV2; CDR3nt: TGTGCCAGCAGTGAGGGGACCCGCACAGATACGCAGTATTTT; CDR3aa: CASSEGTRTDTQYF
d_gene: .; abundance: .; j_gene: TRBJ1-2; v_gene: TRBV5-6; CDR3nt: TGTGCCAGCAGCTTAGTCCGTGCGGGGGGCTACACCTTC; CDR3aa: CASSLVRAGGYTF
d_gene: TRBD1; abundance: once; j_gene: TRBJ1-6; v_gene: TRBV24-1; CDR3nt: TGTGCCACCAGTGATGCCGGTAGGATTTTAAGGACAGGGGAAAATTCACCCCTCCACTTT; CDR3aa: CATSDAGRILRTGENSPLHF
d_gene: .; abundance: .; j_gene: TRBJ2-7; v_gene: TRBV10-3; CDR3nt: TGTGCCATCAGTGGTGGGGGGGCAAGACAGTACGAGCAGTACTTC; CDR3aa: CAISGGGARQYEQYF
d_gene: .; abundance: .; j_gene: TRBJ2-1; v_gene: TRBV11-2; CDR3nt: TGTGCCACCGAGGACGGTCACAATGAGCAGTTCTTC; CDR3aa: CATEDGHNEQFF
d_gene: TRBD1; abundance: .; j_gene: TRBJ2-3; v_gene: TRBV6-5; CDR3nt: TGTGCCAGCAGCCCCGGACAGGGGCTCACAGATACGCAGTATTTT; CDR3aa: CASSPGQGLTDTQYF
d_gene: TRBD2; abundance: .; j_gene: TRBJ2-1; v_gene: TRBV19; CDR3nt: TGTGCCAGTAGTATAGATCGGGGGGTCAGTGAGCAGTTCTTC; CDR3aa: CASSIDRGVSEQFF
d_gene: .; abundance: once; j_gene: TRBJ1-1; v_gene: TRBV2; CDR3nt: TGTGCCAGCTGCCTTGACACTGAAGCTTTCTTT; CDR3aa: CASCLDTEAFF
d_gene: TRBD1; abundance: .; j_gene: TRBJ2-7; v_gene: TRBV29-1; CDR3nt: TGCAGCGTTGAAGAAGAGACAGGGGGCCTCTCCTACGAGCAGTACTTC; CDR3aa: CSVEEETGGLSYEQYF
d_gene: .; abundance: .; j_gene: TRBJ2-3; v_gene: TRBV7-2; CDR3nt: TGTGCCAGCAGCTTCCGACAGGTCACAGATACGCAGTATTTT; CDR3aa: CASSFRQVTDTQYF
d_gene: .; abundance: once; j_gene: TRBJ1-4; v_gene: TRBV3-1/TRBV3-2; CDR3nt: TGTGCCACGCAGGGTGATGAAAATGAAAAACTGTTTTTT; CDR3aa: CATQGDENEKLFF
d_gene: .; abundance: .; j_gene: TRBJ1-3; v_gene: TRBV6-5; CDR3nt: TGTGCCAGCAGTAGGACCGACTCTGGAAACACCATATATTTT; CDR3aa: CASSRTDSGNTIYF
d_gene: TRBD1; abundance: .; j_gene: TRBJ1-2; v_gene: TRBV7-2; CDR3nt: TGTGCCAGCAGCACCAGGACAGGGGGCTATGGCTACACCTTC; CDR3aa: CASSTRTGGYGYTF
d_gene: .; abundance: once; j_gene: TRBJ2-2; v_gene: TRBV7-3; CDR3nt: TGTGCCAGCAGCTTAGACTGGAGGCGCGCGAACACCGGGGAGCTGTTTTTT; CDR3aa: CASSLDWRRANTGELFF
d_gene: .; abundance: .; j_gene: TRBJ2-2; v_gene: TRBV7-9; CDR3nt: TGTGCCAGCAGCCCCGAGCGGGCCTCGAACACCGGGGAGCTGTTTTTT; CDR3aa: CASSPERASNTGELFF
d_gene: .; abundance: .; j_gene: TRBJ2-7; v_gene: TRBV3-1/TRBV3-2; CDR3nt: TGTGCCAGCAGCCAAGGGCAGCCTCTCTCCTACGAGCAGTACTTC; CDR3aa: CASSQGQPLSYEQYF
d_gene: TRBD1; abundance: .; j_gene: TRBJ1-1; v_gene: TRBV10-3; CDR3nt: TGTGCCATCAGTGAGTCGACAGGGAATTATGAAGCTTTCTTT; CDR3aa: CAISESTGNYEAFF
d_gene: .; abundance: few; j_gene: TRBJ2-1; v_gene: TRBV7-3; CDR3nt: TGTGCCAGCAGCTCCGATACTGGGCAGACTGGCTCCTACAATGAGCAGTTCTTC; CDR3aa: CASSSDTGQTGSYNEQFF
d_gene: TRBD1; abundance: .; j_gene: TRBJ1-4; v_gene: TRBV9; CDR3nt: TGTGCCAGCAGCGGACCCGCCTGGACAGGGGGCGCTAAACTGTTTTTT; CDR3aa: CASSGPAWTGGAKLFF
d_gene: .; abundance: .; j_gene: TRBJ1-1; v_gene: TRBV3-1/TRBV3-2; CDR3nt: TGTGCCAGCAGCCAAAACAAGGGGTCGGTGAACACTGAAGCTTTCTTT; CDR3aa: CASSQNKGSVNTEAFF
d_gene: .; abundance: .; j_gene: TRBJ2-1; v_gene: TRBV11-2; CDR3nt: TGTGCCAGCAGCTTAGCAGGGGGGTATTACAATGAGCAGTTCTTC; CDR3aa: CASSLAGGYYNEQFF
d_gene: .; abundance: once; j_gene: TRBJ2-3; v_gene: TRBV19; CDR3nt: TGTGCCAGTAAGGGCAGGGGTAATGCAGATACGCAGTATTTT; CDR3aa: CASKGRGNADTQYF
d_gene: .; abundance: .; j_gene: TRBJ2-3; v_gene: TRBV6-4; CDR3nt: TGTGCCAGCAGTGAAGGCGAAGACACAGATACGCAGTATTTT; CDR3aa: CASSEGEDTDTQYF
d_gene: .; abundance: once; j_gene: TRBJ1-4; v_gene: TRBV11-2; CDR3nt: TGTGCCAGCAGCTTAGACTACGGCTCTAATGAAAAACTGTTTTTT; CDR3aa: CASSLDYGSNEKLFF
d_gene: .; abundance: once; j_gene: TRBJ1-2; v_gene: TRBV30; CDR3nt: TGTGCCTGGAGTCCCCTTGGGGGATCTAACTATGGCTACACCTTC; CDR3aa: CAWSPLGGSNYGYTF
d_gene: TRBD2; abundance: once; j_gene: TRBJ2-5; v_gene: TRBV27; CDR3nt: TGTGCCAGCGGAGTTTATGGCGGGGGGGCTAAAGAGACCCAGTACTTC; CDR3aa: CASGVYGGGAKETQYF
d_gene: TRBD2; abundance: .; j_gene: TRBJ2-5; v_gene: TRBV9; CDR3nt: TGTGCCAGCAGCGTAGGGACTAGCGGGGGCCCTCTTCAAGAGACCCAGTACTTC; CDR3aa: CASSVGTSGGPLQETQYF
d_gene: TRBD1; abundance: .; j_gene: TRBJ1-1; v_gene: TRBV27; CDR3nt: TGTGCCAGCAGTTCTGGGACAGTCAATGAAGCTTTCTTT; CDR3aa: CASSSGTVNEAFF
d_gene: .; abundance: .; j_gene: TRBJ1-3; v_gene: TRBV4-2; CDR3nt: TGTGCCAGCAGCCAAGCCGGGGGTTCTGGAAACACCATATATTTT; CDR3aa: CASSQAGGSGNTIYF
d_gene: TRBD1; abundance: .; j_gene: TRBJ1-1; v_gene: TRBV27; CDR3nt: TGTGCCAGCAGTCCCCGGGACAGGGAAACTGAAGCTTTCTTT; CDR3aa: CASSPRDRETEAFF
d_gene: TRBD1; abundance: few; j_gene: TRBJ2-7; v_gene: TRBV7-9; CDR3nt: TGTGCCAGCAGCCAACCCCCCGGGACAGACTCCAACTACGAGCAGTACTTC; CDR3aa: CASSQPPGTDSNYEQYF